The following is a T cell receptor (beta chain) sequence with its context. What it recognizes is unknown. CDR3 length equals 15 residues. Germline CDR1 MNHEY, CDR2 SMNVEV (reference sequence). V lost 3 bases, J lost 2 bases, and 12 bases lay in between. This sample was taken from a study of CD8+ T cells in alopecia areata. Looking at the study overall: For treated patients, severity scores reflected the percentage of scalp area affected. Whole-study findings and limits: Lesional scalp, notably in alopecia totalis/universalis, had clonality above that of normal scalp.

Isolated RNA was reverse transcribed into cDNA used as the sequencing template. Produced via immunoSEQ multiplex PCR; TCRdb's table is partial and in-frame only. Of some 170,000 clones listed, 58% were seen once; the top ten hold 16%. The treatment here: oral pan-JAK inhibitor, 5-10 mg twice daily. Peripheral blood and lesional scalp punch biopsies were taken from alopecia areata patients. This material consisted of CD4+ T cells sorted from blood, taken at approximately week 56, from a patient treated with tofacitinib. The receptor was isolated from a human donor with alopecia areata. The chain recombines TRBV27 with TRBJ2-3; D call uncertain. The chain's CDR3 is CASSFTPIPTDTQYF. In DNA, the CDR3 is TGTGCCAGCAGTTTTACCCCGATCCCCACAGATACGCAGTATTTT.